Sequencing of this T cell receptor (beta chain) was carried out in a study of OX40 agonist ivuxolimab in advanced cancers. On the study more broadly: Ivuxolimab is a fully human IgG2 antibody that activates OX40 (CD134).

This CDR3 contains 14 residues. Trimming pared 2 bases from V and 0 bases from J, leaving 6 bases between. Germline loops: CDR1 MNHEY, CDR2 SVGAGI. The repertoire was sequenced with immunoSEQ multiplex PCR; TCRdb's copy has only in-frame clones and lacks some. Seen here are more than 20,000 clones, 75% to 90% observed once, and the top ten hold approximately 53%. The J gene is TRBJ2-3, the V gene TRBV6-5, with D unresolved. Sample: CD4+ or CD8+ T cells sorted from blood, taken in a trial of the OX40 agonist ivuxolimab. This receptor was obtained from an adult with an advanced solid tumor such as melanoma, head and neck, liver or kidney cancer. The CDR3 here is CASSYGQSTDTQYF. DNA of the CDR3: TGTGCCAGCAGTTACGGCCAGAGCACAGATACGCAGTATTTT.